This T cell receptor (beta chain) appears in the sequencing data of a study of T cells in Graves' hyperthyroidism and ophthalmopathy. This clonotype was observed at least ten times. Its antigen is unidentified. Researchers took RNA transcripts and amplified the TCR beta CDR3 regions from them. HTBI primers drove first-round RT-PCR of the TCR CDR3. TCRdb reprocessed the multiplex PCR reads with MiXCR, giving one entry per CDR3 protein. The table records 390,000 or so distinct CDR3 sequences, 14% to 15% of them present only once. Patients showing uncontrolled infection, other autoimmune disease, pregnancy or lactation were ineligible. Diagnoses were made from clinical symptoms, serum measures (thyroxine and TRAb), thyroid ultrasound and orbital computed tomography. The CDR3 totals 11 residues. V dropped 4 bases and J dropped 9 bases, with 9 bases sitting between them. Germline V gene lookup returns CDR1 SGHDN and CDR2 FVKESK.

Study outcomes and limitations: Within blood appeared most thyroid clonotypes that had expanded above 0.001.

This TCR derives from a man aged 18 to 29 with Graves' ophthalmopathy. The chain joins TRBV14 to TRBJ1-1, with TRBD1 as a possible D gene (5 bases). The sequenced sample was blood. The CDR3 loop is CASSLAGQAFF. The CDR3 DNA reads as TGTGCCAGCAGCCTTGCAGGGCAAGCTTTCTTT.